Each of the 5 T cell receptor beta chains below was sequenced from the same sample in a study of blood T cell repertoires in COVID-19. The table came from immunoSEQ multiplex PCR; TCRdb's copy has only in-frame clones and leaves some out. The sample lists over 200,000 clones, more than 80% occurring once. Sequencing used PBMCs or T cells enriched from blood (not recorded which). The origin of the receptors is a man aged 60 to 69 who had recovered from COVID-19.

This clone was picked up one time. The rearrangement links TRBV2 to TRBJ2-1; D is perhaps TRBD1 (6 bases). This CDR3 spans 16 amino acids. Trimming removed 5 bases from V and 0 bases from J, with 14 bases in between. CDR1 SNHLY and CDR2 FYNNEI come from the germline V gene. CDR3 protein: CASSNRASSSYNEQFF. In nucleotides, the CDR3 is TGTGCCAGCAGTAACAGGGCTTCGAGCTCCTACAATGAGCAGTTCTTC.

The chain combines TRBV29-1 with TRBJ1-2, with a possible D match to TRBD1 (5 bases). The ends were cut back, 7 bases at V and 6 bases at J, with 21 bases in the middle. CDR1 SQVTM and CDR2 ANQGSEA come from the germline V gene. CDR3 length: 14 residues. The DNA of the CDR3 is TGCAGCGCCAAGGAAGACAGCCTATCCGATGGCTACACCTTC. Translation: CSAKEDSLSDGYTF.

The chain uses TRBV7-9 and TRBJ2-2; D is unclear. Trimming took off 5 bases at V and 4 bases at J, with 5 bases between the two ends. The CDR3 extends over 12 amino acids. CDR1 is SEHNR, CDR2 FQNEAQ, per germline (reference sequence). CDR3 DNA sequence: TGTGCCAGCAGCGACTCCACCGGGGAGCTGTTTTTT. This codes for CASSDSTGELFF.

The J gene is TRBJ2-1, the V gene TRBV6-5; TRBD2 matches at 7 bases. V was pared by 7 bases and J by 0 bases, with 6 bases of the junction left unmatched. Germline lookup yields CDR1 MNHEY and CDR2 SVGAGI. This CDR3 comprises 15 residues. The CDR3 DNA follows: TGTGCCAGCACCGAGCGGGGATTCTCCTACAATGAGCAGTTCTTC. Its protein product is CASTERGFSYNEQFF.

This chain joins TRBV20-1 and TRBJ1-2, with 7 nucleotides matching TRBD1. Germline CDR1 reads DFQATT; CDR2 reads SNEGSKA (reference sequence). With 4 bases clipped from V and 5 bases from J, the junction kept 10 bases outside the gene matches. The CDR3 is made up of 14 amino acids. Written as DNA, the CDR3 is TGCAGTGCTAATGACCAGGGGGTGCTTTATGGCTACACCTTC. Translating it yields CSANDQGVLYGYTF.